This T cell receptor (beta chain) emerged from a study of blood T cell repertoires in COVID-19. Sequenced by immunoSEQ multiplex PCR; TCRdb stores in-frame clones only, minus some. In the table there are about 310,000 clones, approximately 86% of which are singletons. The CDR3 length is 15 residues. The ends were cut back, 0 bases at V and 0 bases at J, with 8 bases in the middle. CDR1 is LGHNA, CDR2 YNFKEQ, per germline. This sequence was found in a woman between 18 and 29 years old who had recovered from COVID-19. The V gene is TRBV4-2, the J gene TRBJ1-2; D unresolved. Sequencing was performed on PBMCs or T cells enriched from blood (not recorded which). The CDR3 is CASSQDYVANYGYTF. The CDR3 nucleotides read TGTGCCAGCAGCCAAGATTACGTAGCTAACTATGGCTACACCTTC.